The 20 T cell receptor beta chains listed next were all sequenced from one sample in a study of shared clonotypes between healthy human individuals. TCRdb's table, derived via immunoSEQ multiplex PCR, lists solely in-frame clones and lacks some. The repertoire holds roughly 2.5 million clones, with more than 90% as singletons. Sequencing was performed on naive CD4+ T cells sorted from blood. Subset given: CD45RA+ positively selected. The source is a young man in good health.

The chain combines TRBV5-6 with TRBJ1-3; weak D call: TRBD1 (5 bases). V was shortened by 4 bases and J by 4 bases, with 12 bases between the two germline ends. The germline V gene has CDR1 SGHDT and CDR2 YYEEEE. The CDR3 extends over 14 amino acids. DNA for the CDR3: TGTGCCAGCAGCCAGGGAGCGAGAGGAAACACCATATATTTT. Translating it yields CASSQGARGNTIYF.

The V and J genes are TRBV30 and TRBJ1-5; 7 bases map to TRBD1. This CDR3 contains 14 residues. Trimming cost V 2 bases and J 4 bases; bases outside gene matches: 5. CDR1 and CDR2 (germline): GTSNPN, SVGIG (reference sequence). CDR3 loop: CAWSLGTANQPQHF. The CDR3 region has the DNA TGTGCCTGGAGTCTCGGGACAGCTAATCAGCCCCAGCATTTT.

V is TRBV6-1 and J is TRBJ2-7; D may be TRBD2 (6 bases). The CDR3 is made up of 16 amino acids. Germline V gives CDR1 MNHNS, CDR2 SASEGT. The V end was cut by 1 base, the J end by 1 base, with 14 bases between. CDR3: CASSEGRAGLSYEQYF. The CDR3 DNA reads TGTGCCAGCAGTGAAGGTCGAGCGGGTCTTTCCTACGAGCAGTACTTC.

The chain is built from TRBV28 and TRBJ1-4, with TRBD1 as a possible D gene (5 bases). The germline CDR1 and CDR2 sequences are MDHEN and SYDVKM. The CDR3 is 16 residues long. Trimming removed 7 bases from V and 4 bases from J, with 19 bases in between. CDR3 DNA: TGTGCCAGCACAGATAGGGGATTTGAGAGTAATGAAAAACTGTTTTTT. Translated: CASTDRGFESNEKLFF.

This chain connects TRBV2 to TRBJ1-1; D unclear. CDR3 length: 14 amino acids. With 6 bases removed from V and 2 bases from J, the gap between germline ends came to 13 bases. Germline lookup yields CDR1 SNHLY and CDR2 FYNNEI. Here the CDR3 reads CASSRDEINTEAFF. CDR3 nucleotide sequence: TGTGCCAGCAGCCGAGACGAGATAAACACTGAAGCTTTCTTT.

As regards this clone: Distinct nucleotide sequences in the sample also encode this CDR3. The chain has TRBV18 and TRBJ2-2; D not certain. The CDR3 is 12 residues long. Trimming cost V 0 bases and J 8 bases, with 4 bases left between them. Looked up from germline, CDR1 is KGHSH and CDR2 is LQKENI. Here the CDR3 reads CASSPPGGELFF. CDR3 DNA sequence: TGTGCCAGCTCACCACCGGGAGGGGAGCTGTTTTTT.

This chain connects TRBV4-1 to TRBJ2-5; D possibly corresponds to TRBD1 (6 bases). Trimming shortened V by 1 base and J by 2 bases, and 11 bases separated the two germline ends. Per the germline V gene, CDR1 is MGHRA and CDR2 is YSYEKL. CDR3 length equals 15 residues. This CDR3 reads CASSQGQVPQETQYF. In DNA, the CDR3 is TGCGCCAGCAGCCAAGGACAGGTACCTCAAGAGACCCAGTACTTC.

The rearrangement joins TRBV11-2 to TRBJ2-5, with D perhaps TRBD1 or TRBD2 (5 bases each). The CDR3 is made up of 15 amino acids. Trimming removed 1 base at V and 5 bases at J, with 14 bases between. From germline, CDR1 is SGHAT and CDR2 FQNNGV. The CDR3 nucleotides are TGTGCCAGCAGCTTAGTGCTGGGACCGGGGGAGACCCAGTACTTC. Translation: CASSLVLGPGETQYF.

About this clone itself: The same CDR3 can be traced to other DNA sequences in this sample. This chain joins TRBV5-1 and TRBJ1-1; no clear D gene. CDR1 and CDR2 from the germline V gene are SGHRS and YFSETQ. V shed 4 bases and J shed 1 base, with 11 bases lying between them. This CDR3 comprises 14 residues. CDR3 bases: TGCGCCAGCAGCCTGGCGGGCCAGAACACTGAAGCTTTCTTT. Protein sequence: CASSLAGQNTEAFF.

The chain has TRBV5-6 and TRBJ2-2; 8 bases are shared with TRBD1. Germline V lookup: CDR1 SGHDT, CDR2 YYEEEE. Losses at the gene ends were 4 bases for V and 2 bases for J; bases not matched to a gene: 4. This CDR3 is 15 amino acids long. CDR3 coding DNA: TGTGCCAGCAGCCTCCCAGGGGGCAACACCGGGGAGCTGTTTTTT. Translation: CASSLPGGNTGELFF.

Concerning this clone: Other DNA variants within this sample encode the same CDR3. The rearrangement uses TRBV18 and TRBJ2-7, with unresolved D. The CDR3 runs 14 residues. Germline CDR1 is KGHSH and CDR2 is LQKENI. V was cut by 3 bases and J by 1 base, with 10 bases left in between. CDR3 nucleotides: TGTGCCAGCTCACCGTCTTCTAGATCCTACGAGCAGTACTTC. This translates into CASSPSSRSYEQYF.

The V call is TRBV15, the J call TRBJ1-1; possible D gene TRBD1, 5 bases. The CDR3 loop spans 15 amino acids. Trimming removed 1 base at V and 1 base at J, with 10 bases between. CDR1 LNHNV and CDR2 YYDKDF come from the germline V gene (reference sequence). For the CDR3, the DNA is TGTGCCACCAGCAGAGCCGGGACGGGGAACACTGAAGCTTTCTTT. As protein: CATSRAGTGNTEAFF.

This chain joins TRBV6-6 and TRBJ2-7; D not resolved. Germline assignment: CDR1 MNHNY and CDR2 SVGAGI (reference sequence). V lost 0 bases and J 0 bases, leaving 6 bases between the germline ends. The CDR3 extends over 14 amino acids. CDR3 DNA: TGTGCCAGCAGTTACTCGCTCAGCTCCTACGAGCAGTACTTC. Its translation is CASSYSLSSYEQYF.

The V call is TRBV6-6, the J call TRBJ2-4, with 13 bases aligning to TRBD2. Germline CDR1 MNHNY, CDR2 SVGAGI (reference sequence). With V trimmed by 6 bases and J by 8 bases, 7 bases remained unmatched. The CDR3 consists of 15 residues. The CDR3 DNA is TGTGCCAGCAGCCGGACTAGCGGGAGTTGGGACATTCAGTACTTC. Translation: CASSRTSGSWDIQYF.

This chain connects TRBV9 to TRBJ2-3, with 11 bases lining up with TRBD2. CDR1 is SGDLS, CDR2 YYNGEE, per germline. Trimming took 4 bases from V and 0 from J; bases not matched to a gene: 13. The CDR3 spans 19 residues. CDR3 in DNA: TGTGCCAGCAGCCCAGGACTAGCGGGTATGGGATCTAGCACAGATACGCAGTATTTT. Its protein is CASSPGLAGMGSSTDTQYF.

The chain uses TRBV11-2 and TRBJ1-6, with 8 bases aligning to TRBD1. The V gene end was trimmed by 5 bases and the J gene end by 6 bases; junction bases not matched to a gene: 6. This CDR3 has 15 amino acids. Germline V gives CDR1 SGHAT, CDR2 FQNNGV. The CDR3 DNA follows: TGTGCCAGCAGCCTTGGACAGGGATCTAATTCACCCCTCCACTTT. Protein product: CASSLGQGSNSPLHF.

The chain carries TRBV6-1 and TRBJ1-5; TRBD1 agrees at 10 bases. Germline V gives CDR1 MNHNS, CDR2 SASEGT. The J segment lost 5 bases and the V segment lost 6 bases, leaving 7 bases of the junction unmatched. This CDR3 is built from 15 residues. CDR3 residues: CASRSPGQGYQPQHF. The CDR3 nucleotides are TGTGCCAGCAGATCCCCGGGACAGGGGTATCAGCCCCAGCATTTT.

This clone was seen only a few times. The V call is TRBV2, the J call TRBJ2-4, with 7 bases fitting TRBD2. Germline-derived CDR1 and CDR2 are SNHLY and FYNNEI. The CDR3 totals 18 residues. J was trimmed by 1 base and V by 2 bases; bases with no gene match: 11. The CDR3 loop reads CASSELGGERVAKNIQYF. In nucleotides, the CDR3 is TGTGCCAGCAGTGAATTGGGAGGGGAGCGGGTCGCCAAAAACATTCAGTACTTC.

The sample holds one count of this clone. The chain has TRBV10-3 and TRBJ2-5; 10 positions agree with TRBD2. With 2 bases clipped from V and 7 bases from J, the junction kept 4 bases outside the gene matches. The V gene's germline CDR1 is ENHRY and CDR2 SYGVKD. CDR3 length: 14 amino acids. The CDR3 is CAISETSGRGTQYF. The CDR3, as DNA: TGTGCCATCAGTGAGACCAGCGGGAGGGGGACCCAGTACTTC.

For this clone: Other DNA sequences within the sample encode an identical CDR3. This chain connects TRBV5-1 to TRBJ1-1; D unresolved. V was cut by 2 bases and J by 0 bases, with 5 bases left in between. The CDR3 contains 13 residues. Looked up from germline, CDR1 is SGHRS and CDR2 is YFSETQ. In nucleotides, the CDR3 is TGCGCCAGCAGCTTTTCCATGAACACTGAAGCTTTCTTT. It codes for CASSFSMNTEAFF.